This T cell receptor beta chain is from a study of vaccination effects on CD4 cells after COVID-19. About the study: Post-vaccine draws lagged the second dose by a median of 72 days.

V lost 5 bases to trimming and J lost 8 bases; unmatched junction nucleotides: 13. The CDR3 runs to 16 residues. CDR1 LGHDT and CDR2 YNNKEL come from the germline V gene (reference sequence). Profiling relied on immunoSEQ multiplex PCR, and the TCRdb table lists in-frame clones only, not all of them. The sample records roughly 30,000 clones, 65% to 80% being singletons. This clone appeared a few times. Its antigen remains unidentified. Viral peptide pools were used in the ViraFEST assay to expand antigen-specific CD4+ T cells, and sequencing came afterward. Having been cultured for about ten days, the cells underwent CD4+ T cell isolation. Either the BNT162b2 or mRNA-1273 vaccine was given to participants in two doses. Neither prior SARS-CoV-2 infection nor positive nucleocapsid antibodies were present in the vaccine recipients. PBMC cultures contained approximately 1.8 million cells per well, around 9.7 IU/ml IL-2 and around 9.4 ug/ml peptides. A half-volume exchange with IL-2 medium occurred on days 3 and 7.

This clonotype was obtained from a human donor who received a COVID-19 vaccine. The specimen comprised CD4+ T cells from PBMCs cultured with HCoV-NL63 spike peptides, sampled after COVID-19 vaccination. This sequence joins TRBV3-1 (or the pseudogene TRBV3-2) and TRBJ1-2; 11 nucleotides line up with TRBD1. CDR3 sequence reads: CASSLRTGGASGGYTF. DNA for the CDR3: TGTGCCAGCAGCTTACGGACAGGGGGCGCGTCTGGGGGCTACACCTTC.